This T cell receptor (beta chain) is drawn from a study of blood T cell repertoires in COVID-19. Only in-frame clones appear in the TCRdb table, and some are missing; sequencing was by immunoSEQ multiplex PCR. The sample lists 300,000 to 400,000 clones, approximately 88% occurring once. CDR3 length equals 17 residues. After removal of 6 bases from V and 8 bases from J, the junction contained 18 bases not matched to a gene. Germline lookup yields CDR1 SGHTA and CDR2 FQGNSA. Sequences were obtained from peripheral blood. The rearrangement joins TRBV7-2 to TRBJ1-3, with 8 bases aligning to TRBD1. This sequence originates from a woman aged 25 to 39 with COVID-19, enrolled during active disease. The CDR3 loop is CASSYTIAGGQGYTIYF. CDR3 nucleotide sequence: TGTGCCAGCAGTTACACGATCGCAGGGGGCCAGGGTTACACCATATATTTT.